The 21 T cell receptor beta chains given below trace back to one sample, sequenced in a study of blood T cell repertoires in COVID-19 (TCRdb year 2020). The method behind the library was the immunoSEQ multiplex PCR assay. The table was pulled from immuneACCESS by TCRdb, which kept in-frame rearrangements only. Such tables lose some clones; where checked, under half of the loss comes from unresolved V genes, and the rest has no known cause. This sample comprises about 170,000 clones, 83% of them detected only once. The ten largest clones capture less than 20% of the sample. The sequenced sample was peripheral blood. These receptors all stem from a woman in her seventies who had recovered from COVID-19.

The sample holds one count of this clone. V usage is TRBV7-2 and J usage is TRBJ2-1, with TRBD2 as a possible D gene (5 bases). With 1 base removed from V and 0 bases from J, the gap between germline ends came to 7 bases. The CDR3 has 15 residues. Germline CDR1 SGHTA, CDR2 FQGNSA. CDR3 sequence: CASSLGTPSYNEQFF. The DNA of the CDR3 is TGTGCCAGCAGCTTAGGGACTCCCTCCTACAATGAGCAGTTCTTC.

This clone was counted only a few times. V is TRBV5-6 and J is TRBJ2-3, with 14 bases identical to TRBD2. The CDR3 has 17 residues. Germline values: CDR1 SGHDT, CDR2 YYEEEE. The ends lost 4 bases at V and 2 bases at J; junction bases unmatched: 6. CDR3 protein: CASSLRLAGGITDTQYF. For the CDR3, the DNA is TGTGCCAGCAGCCTTAGACTAGCGGGGGGGATCACAGATACGCAGTATTTT.

The CDR3 here is CASSPSAFGAFF. CDR3 DNA: TGTGCCAGCTCACCCTCGGCGTTCGGGGCTTTCTTT. The chain couples TRBV18 to TRBJ1-1, with unresolved D. CDR3 size: 12 residues. Germline V gene lookup returns CDR1 KGHSH and CDR2 LQKENI. V lost 3 bases to trimming and J lost 11 bases, with 13 bases between them.

CDR3 coding DNA: TGTGCCAGCAGACAGGCGAAACCATCTGGAAACACCATATATTTT. The encoded protein is CASRQAKPSGNTIYF. The J gene is TRBJ1-3, the V gene TRBV25-1; D may be TRBD1 (5 bases). V lost 6 bases and J lost 1, with 13 bases in between. Per germline, CDR1 MGHDK and CDR2 SYGVNS. This CDR3 has 15 amino acids.

The rearrangement joins TRBV27 to TRBJ1-6; D is unclear. This CDR3 has 13 residues. V was cut by 5 bases and J by 8 bases, with 10 bases left in between. Germline values: CDR1 MNHEY, CDR2 SMNVEV (reference sequence). CDR3 bases: TGTGCCAGCAGTCCGAGGACTCATTCACCCCTCCACTTT. Encoded protein: CASSPRTHSPLHF.

This clone was seen only once. The J gene is TRBJ1-1, the V gene TRBV3-1 (or the pseudogene TRBV3-2); 9 bases fit TRBD1. After removal of 3 bases from V and 4 bases from J, the junction contained 3 bases not matched to a gene. Germline values: CDR1 LGHDT, CDR2 YNNKEL (reference sequence). The CDR3 contains 14 residues. The CDR3 DNA is TGTGCCAGCAGCCAGGGACAGGGAGGCACTGAAGCTTTCTTT. It encodes CASSQGQGGTEAFF.

About this clone itself: Other nucleotide sequences from this sample produce the same CDR3. The chain links TRBV14 to TRBJ1-5; D remains unclear. The length of the CDR3 is 13 residues. V was pared by 4 bases and J by 2 bases, with 6 bases between. CDR1 is SGHDN, CDR2 FVKESK, per germline. This chain's CDR3 is CASSLTRNQPQHF. The CDR3 DNA reads as TGTGCCAGCAGCCTCACTCGCAATCAGCCCCAGCATTTT. The entire variable domain, with the rest obtained from reference TRBV14 and TRBJ1-5, is as follows: EAGVTQFPSHSVIEKGQTVTLRCDPISGHDNLYWYRRVMGKEIKFLLHFVKESKQDESGMPNNRFLAERTGGTYSTLKVQPAELEDSGVYFCASSLTRNQPQHFGDGTRLSIL.

The chain recombines TRBV28 with TRBJ1-2; 7 bases are shared with TRBD1. With V trimmed by 11 bases and J by 5 bases, 11 bases remained unmatched. In germline, CDR1 is MDHEN, CDR2 SYDVKM. The CDR3 runs to 13 residues. Written as DNA, the CDR3 is TGTGCCTCAGACAGGGTCACCGGGTATGGCTACACCTTC. The encoded protein is CASDRVTGYGYTF.

The rearrangement uses TRBV11-3 and TRBJ2-3; 9 bases match TRBD1. Germline CDR1 reads SGHNT; CDR2 reads YENEEA. The length of the CDR3 is 14 residues. With V trimmed by 4 bases and J by 6 bases, 5 bases remained unmatched. CDR3: CASSSGTGTDTQYF. The DNA for the CDR3 is TGTGCCAGCAGCTCCGGGACAGGGACCGATACGCAGTATTTT.

CDR3 residues: CATSDPPGDTQYF. DNA for the CDR3: TGTGCCACCAGTGACCCGCCCGGGGATACGCAGTATTTT. The gene calls are TRBV24-1 and TRBJ2-3; no definite D call. Germline-derived CDR1 and CDR2 are KGHDR and SFDVKD. V was cut by 4 bases and J by 6 bases, with 10 bases left in between. The CDR3 has 13 residues.

The rearrangement joins TRBV24-1 to TRBJ2-3, with 8 bases matching TRBD1. CDR3 size: 16 residues. Germline assignment: CDR1 KGHDR and CDR2 SFDVKD. J gave up 6 bases and V 4 bases, and 11 bases lay outside the gene matches. CDR3 nucleotide sequence: TGTGCCACCAGTGACCCAAGGCAGGGGGCAGGGGATACGCAGTATTTT. It yields the protein CATSDPRQGAGDTQYF.

The V gene is TRBV5-1, the J gene TRBJ1-6; 7 bases align to TRBD1. Germline trimming cut 4 bases from V and 13 bases from J; bases unmatched to any gene: 8. This CDR3 contains 13 residues. CDR1 is SGHRS, CDR2 YFSETQ, per germline. Here the CDR3 reads CASSPEGTAPLHF. The CDR3 region has the DNA TGCGCCAGCAGCCCCGAGGGGACAGCGCCCCTCCACTTT.

The genes are TRBV11-2 and TRBJ1-1; 8 nucleotides align to TRBD1. The CDR3 loop spans 15 amino acids. J was trimmed by 1 base and V by 5 bases; bases with no gene match: 6. Germline V gene sequence: CDR1 SGHAT, CDR2 FQNNGV. The CDR3 bases are TGTGCCAGCAGCCGACAGGGGCTGGGGAACACTGAAGCTTTCTTT. Translated: CASSRQGLGNTEAFF.

The V and J genes are TRBV10-2 and TRBJ1-2; a weak D match, TRBD1 (6 bases). The CDR3 runs to 13 residues. Germline V gene sequence: CDR1 WSHSY, CDR2 SAAADI. Trimming took 2 bases from V and 8 from J, leaving 12 bases between them. DNA of the CDR3: TGCGCCAGCAGTGAGGGGGGCCTCGACGGCTACACCTTC. This sequence encodes CASSEGGLDGYTF.

This chain connects TRBV20-1 to TRBJ1-5; possibly TRBD1 for D (6 bases). This CDR3 has 15 amino acids. V lost 3 bases to trimming and J lost 4 bases, with 16 bases between them. Per the germline V gene, CDR1 is DFQATT and CDR2 is SNEGSKA (reference sequence). The CDR3 reads CSASYGGGRNQPQHF. CDR3 nucleotide sequence: TGCAGTGCTAGTTATGGCGGGGGGCGGAATCAGCCCCAGCATTTT.

The chain carries TRBV5-4 and TRBJ2-3, with D possibly matching TRBD2 (7 bases). This CDR3 region has 15 residues. CDR1 SGHNT and CDR2 YYREEE come from the germline V gene (reference sequence). Trimming pared 4 bases from V and 4 bases from J, leaving 16 bases between. In nucleotides, the CDR3 is TGTGCCAGCAGCCCTGGGGGGCTAGCGGCAGATACGCAGTATTTT. It translates to CASSPGGLAADTQYF.

This chain joins TRBV5-1 and TRBJ2-6, with 7 bases fitting TRBD2. The ends lost 0 bases at V and 3 bases at J; junction bases unmatched: 6. Germline CDR1 SGHRS, CDR2 YFSETQ. This CDR3 region has 17 residues. CDR3 sequence reads: CASSLVAGVGGANVLTF. The CDR3 DNA sequence: TGCGCCAGCAGCTTGGTTGCGGGAGTGGGTGGGGCCAACGTCCTGACTTTC.

V and J are TRBV7-2 and TRBJ1-1; 12 nucleotides match TRBD1. The germline V gene encodes CDR1 SGHTA and CDR2 FQGNSA. The ends lost 1 base at V and 0 bases at J; junction bases unmatched: 6. CDR3 size: 18 residues. DNA for the CDR3: TGTGCCAGCAGCTTAGAAGGGACAGGGGGCCCCATGAACACTGAAGCTTTCTTT. Amino acid sequence: CASSLEGTGGPMNTEAFF.

The CDR3 loop is CASSQGFRVTGELFF. DNA for the CDR3: TGTGCCAGCAGCCAAGGGTTCCGCGTCACCGGGGAGCTGTTTTTT. The chain is built from TRBV4-2 and TRBJ2-2; D ambiguous. The CDR3 consists of 15 residues. With 1 base removed from V and 4 bases from J, the gap between germline ends came to 10 bases. Germline CDR1 reads LGHNA; CDR2 reads YNFKEQ.

The chain has TRBV5-4 and TRBJ2-5; D perhaps matches TRBD2 (6 bases). Per germline, CDR1 SGHNT and CDR2 YYREEE (reference sequence). V gave up 4 bases and J gave up 3 bases, with 13 bases separating them. This CDR3 region has 14 residues. CDR3: CASSPNEREETQYF. The CDR3, as DNA: TGTGCCAGCAGCCCGAACGAGCGGGAAGAGACCCAGTACTTC.

V is TRBV7-2 and J is TRBJ2-7, with D unclear. The CDR3 loop spans 13 amino acids. The germline CDR1 and CDR2 sequences are SGHTA and FQGNSA. V lost 1 base to trimming and J lost 6 bases, with 10 bases between them. The CDR3 protein is CASSLGPPSEQYF. CDR3 DNA sequence: TGTGCCAGCAGCTTAGGGCCCCCCTCCGAGCAGTACTTC.